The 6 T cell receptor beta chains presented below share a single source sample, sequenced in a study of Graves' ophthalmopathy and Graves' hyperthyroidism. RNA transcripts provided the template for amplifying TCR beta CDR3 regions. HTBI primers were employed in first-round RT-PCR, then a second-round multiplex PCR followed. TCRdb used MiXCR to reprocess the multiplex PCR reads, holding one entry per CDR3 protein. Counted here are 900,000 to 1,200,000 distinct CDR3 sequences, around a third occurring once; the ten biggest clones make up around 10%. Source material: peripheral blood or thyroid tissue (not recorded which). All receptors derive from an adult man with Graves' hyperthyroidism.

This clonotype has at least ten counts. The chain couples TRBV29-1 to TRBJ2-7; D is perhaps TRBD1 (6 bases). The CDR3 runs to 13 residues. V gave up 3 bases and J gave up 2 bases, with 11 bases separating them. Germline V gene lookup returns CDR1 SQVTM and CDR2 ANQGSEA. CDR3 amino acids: CSVEGDNPYEQYF. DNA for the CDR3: TGCAGCGTTGAGGGGGACAATCCCTACGAGCAGTACTTC.

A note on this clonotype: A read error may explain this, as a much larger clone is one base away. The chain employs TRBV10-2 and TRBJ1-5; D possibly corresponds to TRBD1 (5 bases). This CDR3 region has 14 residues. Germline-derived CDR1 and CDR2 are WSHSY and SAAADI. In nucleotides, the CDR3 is TGTGCCAGCAGGGCCAGGAGAAGCAATCAGCCCCAGCATTTT. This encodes CASRARRSNQPQHF.

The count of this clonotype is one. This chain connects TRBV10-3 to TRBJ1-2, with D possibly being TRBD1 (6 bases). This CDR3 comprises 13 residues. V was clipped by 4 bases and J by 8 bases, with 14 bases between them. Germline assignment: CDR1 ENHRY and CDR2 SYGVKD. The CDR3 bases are TGTGCCATCAGTGGGCAGGGGCCAACGGGCTACACCTTC. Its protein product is CAISGQGPTGYTF.

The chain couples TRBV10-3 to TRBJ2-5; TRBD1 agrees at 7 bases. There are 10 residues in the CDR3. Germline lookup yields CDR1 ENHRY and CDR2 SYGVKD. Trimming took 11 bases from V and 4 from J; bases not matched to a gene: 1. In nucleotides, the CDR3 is TGTGCCCCAGGGGGAGAGACCCAGTACTTC. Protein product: CAPGGETQYF.

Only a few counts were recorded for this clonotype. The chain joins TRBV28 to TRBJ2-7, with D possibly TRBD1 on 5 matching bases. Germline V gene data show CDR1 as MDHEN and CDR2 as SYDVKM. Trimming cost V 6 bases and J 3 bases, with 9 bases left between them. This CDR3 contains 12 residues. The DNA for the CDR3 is TGTGCCAGCAGCCGACAGCTCTACGAGCAGTACTTC. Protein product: CASSRQLYEQYF.

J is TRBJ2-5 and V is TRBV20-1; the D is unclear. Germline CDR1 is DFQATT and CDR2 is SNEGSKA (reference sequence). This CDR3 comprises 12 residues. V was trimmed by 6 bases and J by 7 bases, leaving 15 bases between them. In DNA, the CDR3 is TGCAGTGCCGCGTCAGACATTACGACCCAGTACTTC. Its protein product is CSAASDITTQYF.